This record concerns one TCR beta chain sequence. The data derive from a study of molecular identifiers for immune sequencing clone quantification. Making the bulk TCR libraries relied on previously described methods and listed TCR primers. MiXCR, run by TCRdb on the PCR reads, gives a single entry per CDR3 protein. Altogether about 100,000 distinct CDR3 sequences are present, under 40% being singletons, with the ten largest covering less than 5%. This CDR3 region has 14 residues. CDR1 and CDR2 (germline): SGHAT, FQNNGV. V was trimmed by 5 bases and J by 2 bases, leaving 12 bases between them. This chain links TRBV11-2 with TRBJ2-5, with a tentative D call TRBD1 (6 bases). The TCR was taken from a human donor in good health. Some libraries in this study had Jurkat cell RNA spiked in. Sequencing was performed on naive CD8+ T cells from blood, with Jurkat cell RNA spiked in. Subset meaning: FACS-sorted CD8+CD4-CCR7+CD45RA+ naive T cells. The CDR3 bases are TGTGCCAGCAGCCCGGGACAAAATCAAGAGACCCAGTACTTC. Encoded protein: CASSPGQNQETQYF.